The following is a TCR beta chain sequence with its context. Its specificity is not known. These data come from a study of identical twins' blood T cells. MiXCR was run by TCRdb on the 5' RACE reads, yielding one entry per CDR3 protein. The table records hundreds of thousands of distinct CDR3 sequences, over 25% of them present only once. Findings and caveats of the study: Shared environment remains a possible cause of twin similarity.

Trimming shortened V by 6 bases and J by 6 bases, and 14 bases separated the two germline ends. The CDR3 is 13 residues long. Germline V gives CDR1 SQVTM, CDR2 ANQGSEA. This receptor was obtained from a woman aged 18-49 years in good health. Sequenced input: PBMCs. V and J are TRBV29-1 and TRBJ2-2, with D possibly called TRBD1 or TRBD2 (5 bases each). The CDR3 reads CSVARDGAGELFF. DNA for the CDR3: TGCAGCGTGGCCCGGGACGGGGCCGGGGAGCTGTTTTTT.